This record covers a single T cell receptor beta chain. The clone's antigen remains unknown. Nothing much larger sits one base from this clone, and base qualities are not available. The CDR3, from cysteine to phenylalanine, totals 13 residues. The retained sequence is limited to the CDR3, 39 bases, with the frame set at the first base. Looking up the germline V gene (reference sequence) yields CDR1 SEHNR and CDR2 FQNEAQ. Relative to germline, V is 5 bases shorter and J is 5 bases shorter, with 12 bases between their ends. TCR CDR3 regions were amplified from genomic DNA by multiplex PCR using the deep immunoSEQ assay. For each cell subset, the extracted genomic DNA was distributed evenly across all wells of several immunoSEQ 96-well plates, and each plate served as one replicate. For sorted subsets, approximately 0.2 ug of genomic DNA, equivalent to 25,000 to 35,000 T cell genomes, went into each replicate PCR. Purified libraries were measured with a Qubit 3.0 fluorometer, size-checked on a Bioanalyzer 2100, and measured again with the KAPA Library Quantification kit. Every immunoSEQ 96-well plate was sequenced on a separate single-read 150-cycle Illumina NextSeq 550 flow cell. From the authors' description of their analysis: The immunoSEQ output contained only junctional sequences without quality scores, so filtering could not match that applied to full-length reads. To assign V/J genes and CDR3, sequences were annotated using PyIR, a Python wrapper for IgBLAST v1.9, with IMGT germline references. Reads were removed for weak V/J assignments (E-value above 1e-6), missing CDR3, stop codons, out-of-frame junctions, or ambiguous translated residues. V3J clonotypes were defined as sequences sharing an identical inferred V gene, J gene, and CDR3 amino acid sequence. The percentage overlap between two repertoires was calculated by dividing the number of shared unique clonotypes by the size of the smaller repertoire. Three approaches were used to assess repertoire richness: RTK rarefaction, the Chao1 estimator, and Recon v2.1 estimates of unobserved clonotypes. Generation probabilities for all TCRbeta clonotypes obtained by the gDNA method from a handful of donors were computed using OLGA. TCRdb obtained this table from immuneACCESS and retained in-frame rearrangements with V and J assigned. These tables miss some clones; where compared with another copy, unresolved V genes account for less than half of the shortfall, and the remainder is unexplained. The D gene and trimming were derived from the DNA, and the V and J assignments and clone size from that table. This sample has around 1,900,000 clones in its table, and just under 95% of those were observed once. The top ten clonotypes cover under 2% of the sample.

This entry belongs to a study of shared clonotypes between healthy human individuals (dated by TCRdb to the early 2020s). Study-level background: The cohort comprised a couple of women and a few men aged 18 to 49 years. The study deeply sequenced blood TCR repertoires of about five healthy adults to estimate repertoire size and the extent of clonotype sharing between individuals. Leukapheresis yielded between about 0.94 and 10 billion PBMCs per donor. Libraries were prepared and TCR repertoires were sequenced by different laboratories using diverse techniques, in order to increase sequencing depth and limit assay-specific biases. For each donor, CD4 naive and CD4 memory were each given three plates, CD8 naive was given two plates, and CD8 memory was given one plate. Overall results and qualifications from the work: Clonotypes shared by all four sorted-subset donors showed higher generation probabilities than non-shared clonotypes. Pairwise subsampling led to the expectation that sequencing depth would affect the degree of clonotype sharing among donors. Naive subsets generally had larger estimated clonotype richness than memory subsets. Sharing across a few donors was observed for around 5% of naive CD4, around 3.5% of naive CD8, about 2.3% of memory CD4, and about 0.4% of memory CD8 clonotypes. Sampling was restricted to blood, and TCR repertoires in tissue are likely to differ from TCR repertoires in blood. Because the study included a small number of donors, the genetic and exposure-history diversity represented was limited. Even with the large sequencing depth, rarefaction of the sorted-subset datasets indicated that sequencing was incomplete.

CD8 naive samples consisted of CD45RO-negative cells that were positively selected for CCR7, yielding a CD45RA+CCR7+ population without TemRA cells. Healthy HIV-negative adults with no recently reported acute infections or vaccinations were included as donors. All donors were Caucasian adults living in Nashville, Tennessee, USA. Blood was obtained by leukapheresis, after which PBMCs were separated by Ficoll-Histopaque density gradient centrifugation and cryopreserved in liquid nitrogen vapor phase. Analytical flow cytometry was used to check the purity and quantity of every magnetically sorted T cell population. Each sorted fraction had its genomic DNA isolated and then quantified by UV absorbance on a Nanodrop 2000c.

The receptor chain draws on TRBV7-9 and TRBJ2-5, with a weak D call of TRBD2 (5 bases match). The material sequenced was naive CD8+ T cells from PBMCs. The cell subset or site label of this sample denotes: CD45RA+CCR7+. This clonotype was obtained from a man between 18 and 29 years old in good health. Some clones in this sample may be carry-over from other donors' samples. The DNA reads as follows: TGTGCCAGCAGCCCCAGGTCGGGGGAGACCCAGTACTTC. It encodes CASSPRSGETQYF.